The sequence of this TCR beta chain was determined in a study of OX40 agonist ivuxolimab in advanced cancers. For the study in its entirety: Ivuxolimab, which targeted the costimulatory receptor OX40 (CD134), was an agonistic, fully human IgG2 monoclonal antibody. Partial responses occurred in three dose-escalation patients, of whom one had hepatocellular carcinoma and two had cutaneous melanoma. The dose-escalation cohort was roughly 83% male with a mean age of approximately 60 years, ranging from about 20 to 85. Of the approximately 50 patients in dose escalation, about 19 had hepatocellular carcinoma, some 15 had melanoma, 9 had renal cell carcinoma and 9 had head and neck cancer. Intravenous ivuxolimab was administered to patients every 2 weeks at six dose levels: 0.01, 0.1, 0.3, 1.5, 3 and 10 mg/kg. Peripheral TCRbeta sequencing was intended to test whether TCR sequence diversity was altered and clonal T-cell expansion was caused by ivuxolimab. The monotherapy dose-escalation portion (N ≈ 50 patients) of the phase I ivuxolimab trial is reported in the paper. Patients were allowed to have had prior anti-PD-1, anti-PD-L1 or anti-CTLA-4 therapy, and around 40% of the dose-escalation patients had previously received checkpoint inhibitors.

Patients with a history of autoimmune disease or receiving systemic immunosuppression were excluded from the trial. In every dose cohort, peripheral blood was drawn for TCR sequencing at baseline, cycle 4 day 1, and cycle 7 day 1. The samples were taken from a phase I, first-in-human, multicenter, open-label dose-escalation trial of ivuxolimab. Adults with locally advanced or metastatic melanoma, renal cell carcinoma, hepatocellular carcinoma or head and neck squamous cell carcinoma were enrolled in the trial. Before TCR sequencing, CD4+ T cells and CD8+ T cells were sorted from peripheral blood as separate populations. Genomic DNA was extracted from sorted cells for sequencing of the TCRbeta CDR3 region. The immunoSEQ Assay was used to sequence the TCRbeta CDR3 regions. TCRdb took over this immuneACCESS table, retaining in-frame rearrangements with V and J assigned. Such tables are incomplete; in checked studies, under half of the missing clones stem from an unresolved V gene, and the remainder is unexplained. A total of around 46,000 clones appear in this sample, around 90% of them only once. Around 60% of the sample is in the top ten clones.

Paper-wide results and their limitations: At doses of 0.1 to 3.0 mg/kg, clonal expansion of both CD4+ and CD8+ blood T cells was observed from baseline to week 6. Antigen specificity was not determined for the clonally expanded peripheral T cells. Low levels of normalized T-cell clonal expansion were also shown by some nonresponding patients. In the 0.1-3.0 mg/kg groups, partial responders were among the patients with the lowest normalized peripheral clonal expansion, particularly in CD8+ T cells. After ivuxolimab, CD8+ T cells had more expanded clones than CD4+ T cells on average.

Of note for this clone: Its antigen has not been determined. Base qualities are not at hand, and no much larger clone is one base apart.

The source material was CD4+ or CD8+ T cells sorted from blood, sampled in a trial of the OX40 agonist ivuxolimab. This TCR was sampled from an adult with an advanced solid tumor such as melanoma, head and neck, liver or kidney cancer.

At the DNA level, the sequence is TGTGCCAGCAGTGAATGGGACAGGGAGGCCCAGCCCCAGCATTTT. It encodes CASSEWDREAQPQHF. The chain was built from TRBV6-1 and TRBJ1-5; the central 9 bases match TRBD1. The CDR3 starts with the cysteine, ends with the phenylalanine, and has 15 residues. The DNA shown is the 45-base CDR3, in frame from base 1. From V the trimming removes 2 bases and from J it removes 7 bases, while the gene matches leave 6 bases of the junction unaccounted for. The germline V gene specifies MNHNS as CDR1 and SASEGT as CDR2.